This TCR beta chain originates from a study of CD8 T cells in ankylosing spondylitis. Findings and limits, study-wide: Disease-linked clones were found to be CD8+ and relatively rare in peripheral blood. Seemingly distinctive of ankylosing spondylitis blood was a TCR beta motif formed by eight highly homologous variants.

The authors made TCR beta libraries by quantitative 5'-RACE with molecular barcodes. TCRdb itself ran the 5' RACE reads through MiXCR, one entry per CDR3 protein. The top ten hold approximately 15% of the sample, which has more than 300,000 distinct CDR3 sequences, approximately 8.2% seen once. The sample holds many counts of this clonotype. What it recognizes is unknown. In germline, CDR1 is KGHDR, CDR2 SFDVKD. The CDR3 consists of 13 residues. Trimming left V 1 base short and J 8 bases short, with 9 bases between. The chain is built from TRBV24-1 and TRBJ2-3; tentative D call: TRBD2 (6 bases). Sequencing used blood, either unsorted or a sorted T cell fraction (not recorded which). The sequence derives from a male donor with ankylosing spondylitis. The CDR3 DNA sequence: TGTGCCACCAGTGATTTCCTAGCGTCTACGCAGTATTTT. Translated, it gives CATSDFLASTQYF.